Presented here are 24 T cell receptor beta chains from one specimen sequenced in a study of human T cells and chemical hapten exposure. Sample time point: patch test 2, 6 weeks after DPC sensitization. Treatment specified: therapeutic diphenylcyclopropenone sensitization with weekly scalp DPC. TCRdb reprocessed the RACE reads via MiXCR and lists one record per CDR3 protein. Here the sample spans a few hundred thousand distinct CDR3 sequences, more than 5% being singletons. The source was whole blood, collected in connection with sensitization to the hapten diphenylcyclopropenone (DPC). All receptors derive from a woman in her late teens or twenties with alopecia areata. Some clones in this sample may be carry-over from other donors' samples.

This clonotype was seen a handful of times. CDR3 nucleotide sequence: TGTGCCAGCAGTCCAAGGACTAGCGGGGGGAACGATGAGCAGTTCTTC. Encoded protein: CASSPRTSGGNDEQFF. The chain couples TRBV2 to TRBJ2-1, with 14 bases matching TRBD2. Germline V lookup: CDR1 SNHLY, CDR2 FYNNEI. V dropped 5 bases and J dropped 8; count of bases not matched to a gene: 8. The CDR3 covers 16 residues.

This clonotype was seen more than once but under ten times. The genes are TRBV12-3 or TRBV12-4 and TRBJ2-3; possible D gene TRBD2, 5 bases. The CDR3 is 13 amino acids. V was pared by 6 bases and J by 5 bases, with 12 bases between. The CDR3: CASSGTRRDTQYF. The CDR3 coding sequence is TGTGCCAGCAGCGGTACTAGACGAGATACGCAGTATTTT.

The rearrangement uses TRBV6-1 and TRBJ2-4; 9 bases fit TRBD1. This CDR3 has 17 residues. J lost 0 bases, V lost 4 bases, and 7 bases had no gene match. CDR1 and CDR2 (germline): MNHNS, SASEGT. CDR3 sequence (DNA): TGTGCCAGCAGTGGGACAGGGGATACACTAGCCAAAAACATTCAGTACTTC. Translated: CASSGTGDTLAKNIQYF.

This clonotype has more than one count but fewer than ten. The chain uses TRBV10-3 and TRBJ2-3; D gene unclear. The CDR3 length is 15 residues. V dropped 2 bases and J dropped 3 bases, with 12 bases sitting between them. Germline loops: CDR1 ENHRY, CDR2 SYGVKD. The CDR3 here is CAISEAGPETDTQYF. The CDR3 DNA follows: TGTGCCATCAGTGAGGCCGGACCGGAGACAGATACGCAGTATTTT.

At least ten counts were recorded for this clonotype. V gene TRBV9 combines with J gene TRBJ1-5; 8 bases agree with TRBD1. CDR3 length: 15 residues. J was trimmed by 5 bases and V by 2 bases; bases with no gene match: 6. Germline CDR1 is SGDLS and CDR2 is YYNGEE. The CDR3 loop is CASSVSTGEHQPQHF. In nucleotides, the CDR3 is TGTGCCAGCAGCGTTTCGACAGGGGAGCATCAGCCCCAGCATTTT.

This clonotype is a singleton in its sample. V is TRBV3-1 and J is TRBJ2-3, with 10 bases lining up with TRBD2. The V and J ends lost 1 base and 4 bases, in that order; junction bases with no gene match: 14. Per the germline V gene, CDR1 is LGHDT and CDR2 is YNNKEL (reference sequence). The CDR3 contains 19 residues. The CDR3 DNA sequence: TGTGCCAGCAGCCAAGCCCTCGGAGAAGCGGGGGGGCAGGCAGATACGCAGTATTTT. Translating gives CASSQALGEAGGQADTQYF.

This clonotype was picked up a small number of times. The J gene is TRBJ2-3, the V gene TRBV6-1; 9 nucleotides match TRBD2. Trimming cost V 2 bases and J 3 bases; bases outside gene matches: 3. The CDR3 is 15 amino acids. CDR1 MNHNS and CDR2 SASEGT come from the germline V gene. CDR3 residues: CASSETRGGTDTQYF. CDR3 in DNA: TGTGCCAGCAGTGAAACGCGGGGGGGGACAGATACGCAGTATTTT.

There are many counts of this clonotype. V usage is TRBV6-5 and J usage is TRBJ1-5, with D possibly being TRBD1 (6 bases). CDR3 size: 13 residues. The V end was cut by 6 bases, the J end by 7 bases, with 13 bases between. Germline V CDR1 and CDR2: MNHEY, SVGAGI. The chain's CDR3 is CASRLNQGQPQHF. CDR3 nucleotide sequence: TGTGCCAGCAGACTAAACCAGGGGCAGCCCCAGCATTTT.

This clonotype was observed a few times. V gene TRBV3-1 combines with J gene TRBJ2-7; a weak D match, TRBD2 (6 bases). Trimming took off 4 bases at V and 4 bases at J, with 14 bases between the two ends. The V gene's germline CDR1 is LGHDT and CDR2 YNNKEL (reference sequence). The CDR3 length is 14 residues. The CDR3 nucleotides read TGTGCCAGCAGCCCGGGCAGGGAGGCGTACGAGCAGTACTTC. This translates into CASSPGREAYEQYF.

This clonotype was recorded a few times. V gene TRBV4-3 combines with J gene TRBJ2-3, with D uncertain. Per germline, CDR1 LGHNA and CDR2 YSLEER. V lost 0 bases to trimming and J lost 2 bases, with 9 bases between them. The CDR3 is 15 amino acids. The CDR3 loop reads CASSQDPLFTDTQYF. The CDR3, as DNA: TGCGCCAGCAGCCAAGATCCACTTTTCACAGATACGCAGTATTTT.

This clonotype has ten or more counts. This chain links TRBV12-3 or TRBV12-4 with TRBJ2-7; D may be TRBD1 (5 bases). V lost 5 bases and J lost 5, with 7 bases in between. The CDR3 length is 11 residues. The CDR3 DNA reads as TGTGCCAGCAGTGCAGGGCACGAGCAGTACTTC. This sequence encodes CASSAGHEQYF.

This clonotype was observed a few times. The V call is TRBV5-4, the J call TRBJ2-7; possible D gene TRBD1, 6 bases. CDR1 and CDR2 from the germline V gene are SGHNT and YYREEE (reference sequence). The length of the CDR3 is 13 residues. Trimming took off 5 bases at V and 9 bases at J, with 18 bases between the two ends. The CDR3 loop reads CASSYRETGRQYF. The CDR3 coding sequence is TGTGCCAGCAGTTACAGGGAAACGGGGCGGCAGTACTTC.

This clonotype was observed a handful of times. The V call is TRBV4-1, the J call TRBJ2-1, with a tentative D call TRBD2 (6 bases). Germline V gene data show CDR1 as MGHRA and CDR2 as YSYEKL. V shed 8 bases and J shed 2 bases, with 10 bases lying between them. The CDR3 extends over 13 amino acids. DNA of the CDR3: TGCGCCAGCGACGGGGGAGCCTACAATGAGCAGTTCTTC. Its translation is CASDGGAYNEQFF.

A few counts support this clonotype. The rearrangement uses TRBV6-5 and TRBJ2-5; 9 bases agree with TRBD1. The CDR3 extends over 14 amino acids. Trimming at V came to 3 bases and at J to 5 bases, leaving 4 bases not matched to a gene. CDR1 and CDR2 (germline): MNHEY, SVGAGI. The CDR3 loop is CASSYDRGMETQYF. CDR3 coding DNA: TGTGCCAGCAGTTATGACAGGGGGATGGAGACCCAGTACTTC.

This clonotype was recorded many times. The V gene is TRBV3-1, the J gene TRBJ2-7, with D uncertain. The ends were cut back, 0 bases at V and 3 bases at J, with 12 bases in the middle. Germline V CDR1 and CDR2: LGHDT, YNNKEL (reference sequence). This CDR3 contains 15 residues. The CDR3 spells CASSQERQVHYEQYF. DNA for the CDR3: TGTGCCAGCAGCCAAGAGAGGCAGGTCCACTACGAGCAGTACTTC.

The V call is TRBV7-2, the J call TRBJ1-5, with 9 bases aligning to TRBD1. CDR1 is SGHTA, CDR2 FQGNSA, per germline. J was trimmed by 1 base and V by 1 base; bases with no gene match: 2. CDR3 size: 16 residues. The CDR3 DNA reads TGTGCCAGCAGCTTAGTAGGACAGGGGAGCAATCAGCCCCAGCATTTT. Its protein product is CASSLVGQGSNQPQHF.

The table lists this clonotype with many counts. The rearrangement joins TRBV7-2 to TRBJ2-3, with unresolved D. The V end was cut by 0 bases, the J end by 4 bases, with 2 bases between. Germline V gene data show CDR1 as SGHTA and CDR2 as FQGNSA. The CDR3 runs to 12 residues. The chain's CDR3 is CASSLAPDTQYF. CDR3 DNA: TGTGCCAGCAGCTTAGCCCCAGATACGCAGTATTTT.

The sample holds many counts of this clonotype. The rearrangement links TRBV10-3 to TRBJ1-1, with TRBD1 matching over 9 bases. V shed 0 bases, J shed 5 bases, and the junction held 4 bases outside the gene matches. Germline V gives CDR1 ENHRY, CDR2 SYGVKD. CDR3 length: 15 residues. In nucleotides, the CDR3 is TGTGCCATCAGTGAGTCGGAGGGACAGGGAACTGAAGCTTTCTTT. It yields the protein CAISESEGQGTEAFF.

This clonotype has at least ten counts. The rearrangement links TRBV18 to TRBJ1-2; TRBD1 matches 7 bases. CDR3 length equals 13 residues. CDR1 is KGHSH, CDR2 LQKENI, per germline. J lost 4 bases, V lost 8 bases, and 7 bases had no gene match. The CDR3 DNA is TGTGCCAGCGGTACAGGGGTTTTCTATGGCTACACCTTC. This encodes CASGTGVFYGYTF.

The sample holds many counts of this clonotype. The V and J genes are TRBV29-1 and TRBJ1-2; 8 nucleotides agree with TRBD1. J lost 10 bases, V lost 0 bases, and 7 bases had no gene match. The germline V gene encodes CDR1 SQVTM and CDR2 ANQGSEA. This CDR3 is 13 amino acids long. As DNA, the CDR3 is TGCAGCGTTGAAGAGACAGGGGTTGAGGACTACACCTTC. It specifies CSVEETGVEDYTF.

V is TRBV18 and J is TRBJ1-4, with 8 bases that match TRBD1. Trimming removed 6 bases from V and 8 bases from J; junction bases left unmatched: 8. Germline lookup yields CDR1 KGHSH and CDR2 LQKENI. The CDR3 sequence is 14 residues long. The CDR3 protein is CASSRTGKDEKLFF. CDR3 nucleotide sequence: TGTGCCAGCTCGCGGACAGGGAAGGACGAAAAACTGTTTTTT.

This clonotype has ten or more counts. The rearrangement links TRBV20-1 to TRBJ2-5; D may be TRBD1 (5 bases). The CDR3 consists of 15 residues. Germline V gene lookup returns CDR1 DFQATT and CDR2 SNEGSKA (reference sequence). Trimming removed 0 bases from V and 2 bases from J, with 13 bases in between. CDR3 in amino acids: CSARETTDLQETQYF. DNA for the CDR3: TGCAGTGCTAGAGAAACGACAGATTTACAAGAGACCCAGTACTTC.

This clonotype was observed many times. This chain joins TRBV12-3 or TRBV12-4 and TRBJ1-5; D not resolved. The CDR3 totals 13 residues. V was pared by 4 bases and J by 7 bases, with 11 bases between. CDR3 sequence reads: CASSWKAFQPQHF. Written as DNA, the CDR3 is TGTGCCAGCAGTTGGAAGGCGTTCCAGCCCCAGCATTTT.

This clonotype came up a few times. The chain couples TRBV3-1 to TRBJ1-5; D remains unclear. CDR3 length equals 15 residues. Germline-derived CDR1 and CDR2 are LGHDT and YNNKEL (reference sequence). V dropped 2 bases and J dropped 5 bases, with 13 bases sitting between them. The CDR3 loop reads CASSQTSGGYQPQHF. CDR3 coding DNA: TGTGCCAGCAGCCAAACATCAGGAGGATATCAGCCCCAGCATTTT. The full variable domain, completed using reference TRBV3-1 and TRBJ1-5, is DTAVSQTPKYLVTQMGNDKSIKCEQNLGHDTMYWYKQDSKKFLKIMFSYNNKELIINETVPNRFSPKSPDKAHLNLHINSLELGDSAVYFCASSQTSGGYQPQHFGDGTRLSIL.